The 15 T cell receptor beta chains presented below share a single source sample, sequenced in a study of T cell responses to AZD1222 COVID-19 vaccine. Profiling relied on immunoSEQ multiplex PCR, and the TCRdb table lists in-frame clones only, not all of them. The sample contains around 120,000 clones, 92% of which appear only once. Sequencing used peripheral blood, obtained on day 0 of AZD1222 vaccination. The origin of the receptors is an adult in good health.

Comments on this clone: Other DNA sequences from this sample encode an identical CDR3 as well. This chain uses TRBV28 with TRBJ1-5; no clear D. In germline, CDR1 is MDHEN, CDR2 SYDVKM. The CDR3 is 11 residues long. Trimming shortened V by 3 bases and J by 5 bases, and 2 bases separated the two germline ends. The CDR3 here is CASSLDQPQHF. The CDR3 DNA follows: TGTGCCAGCAGTTTGGATCAGCCCCAGCATTTT.

This rearrangement joins TRBV19 to TRBJ1-1; D is possibly TRBD1 (5 bases). Per the germline V gene, CDR1 is LNHDA and CDR2 is SQIVND (reference sequence). Trimming stripped 5 bases from V and 1 base from J, with 11 bases between. This CDR3 comprises 14 residues. CDR3 protein: CASSLRTRNTEAFF. The DNA of the CDR3 is TGTGCCAGTAGTCTGCGGACAAGGAACACTGAAGCTTTCTTT.

The rearrangement uses TRBV19 and TRBJ2-5, with TRBD2 matching 9 bases. CDR1 and CDR2 from the germline V gene are LNHDA and SQIVND (reference sequence). This CDR3 has 15 residues. V shed 5 bases, J shed 2 bases, and the junction held 6 bases outside the gene matches. In DNA form, the CDR3 reads TGTGCCAGTAGTTCTGAAAGCGGGGGGCAAGAGACCCAGTACTTC. Translation gives CASSSESGGQETQYF. The complete variable domain, with remaining parts taken from reference TRBV19 and TRBJ2-5, reads DGGITQSPKYLFRKEGQNVTLSCEQNLNHDAMYWYRQDPGQGLRLIYYSQIVNDFQKGDIAEGYSVSREKKESFPLTVTSAQKNPTAFYLCASSSESGGQETQYFGPGTRLLVL.

The V call is TRBV30, the J call TRBJ2-1; D possibly corresponds to TRBD2 (6 bases). There are 15 residues in the CDR3. The V gene's germline CDR1 is GTSNPN and CDR2 SVGIG (reference sequence). Deletions cut 3 bases from V and 9 bases from J, with 21 bases between. CDR3 residues: CAWSLGGVKVGEQFF. The CDR3 DNA follows: TGTGCCTGGAGCCTCGGGGGAGTCAAAGTAGGTGAGCAGTTCTTC.

This chain links TRBV28 with TRBJ1-5, with unresolved D. Trimming left V 7 bases short and J 2 bases short, with 15 bases between. CDR3 size: 15 residues. The germline V gene encodes CDR1 MDHEN and CDR2 SYDVKM. The CDR3 coding sequence is TGTGCCAGCACGGAGGGCAGGATGGGCAATCAGCCCCAGCATTTT. Translating it yields CASTEGRMGNQPQHF.

The rearrangement uses TRBV9 and TRBJ2-5; TRBD2 matches at 9 bases. Per germline, CDR1 SGDLS and CDR2 YYNGEE. The CDR3 runs to 15 residues. J gave up 7 bases and V 6 bases, and 13 bases lay outside the gene matches. CDR3: CASTALAGGPGTQYF. The CDR3 nucleotides are TGTGCCAGCACCGCCCTGGCGGGGGGGCCAGGGACCCAGTACTTC.

This clone was counted a single time. The rearrangement uses TRBV20-1 and TRBJ1-2; 9 bases line up with TRBD1. The length of the CDR3 is 13 residues. The germline V gene has CDR1 DFQATT and CDR2 SNEGSKA (reference sequence). The trim removed 3 bases at V and 7 bases at J, leaving 6 bases unmatched. The chain's CDR3 is CSASIQGAGGYTF. CDR3 DNA sequence: TGCAGTGCTAGTATACAGGGGGCAGGTGGCTACACCTTC.

CDR3 loop: CSVELDSSYEQYF. The CDR3 nucleotides read TGCAGCGTTGAATTGGACAGCTCCTACGAGCAGTACTTC. The chain carries TRBV29-1 and TRBJ2-7; D is perhaps TRBD1 (6 bases). V lost 2 bases to trimming and J lost 0 bases, with 8 bases between them. Looked up from germline, CDR1 is SQVTM and CDR2 is ANQGSEA. The CDR3 contains 13 residues.

The chain is built from TRBV12-5 and TRBJ2-7; 7 bases are shared with TRBD1. V lost 6 bases, J lost 3 bases, and 17 bases stayed unmatched. CDR1 is LGHNT and CDR2 is FRNRAP in the germline V gene. The CDR3 length is 17 residues. In DNA form, the CDR3 reads TGTGCTAGTGGAAGCAGCTTAGGGACAGTTAACTTCTACGAGCAGTACTTC. Amino acids: CASGSSLGTVNFYEQYF.

This clone was detected only once. The chain links TRBV4-1 to TRBJ1-1; D might be TRBD1 (6 bases). The CDR3 runs to 16 residues. Germline CDR1 and CDR2: MGHRA and YSYEKL. V lost 2 bases, J lost 1 base, and 14 bases lay in between. The CDR3 coding sequence is TGCGCCAGCAGCCAACTAAACACCAGGGGGAACACTGAAGCTTTCTTT. Protein sequence: CASSQLNTRGNTEAFF.

The chain uses TRBV2 and TRBJ2-6; weak D call: TRBD2 (6 bases). Between the trimmed V and J ends, which lost 1 base and 2 bases, there was a span of 12 bases. CDR1 is SNHLY, CDR2 FYNNEI, per germline. The CDR3 spans 17 residues. The DNA of the CDR3 is TGTGCCAGCAGTGAAGGAAGAGGAGGGACTGGGGCCAACGTCCTGACTTTC. It yields the protein CASSEGRGGTGANVLTF. Complete variable domain (other parts from reference TRBV2 and TRBJ2-6): EPEVTQTPSHQVTQMGQEVILRCVPISNHLYFYWYRQILGQKVEFLVSFYNNEISEKSEIFDDQFSVERPDGSNFTLKIRSTKLEDSAMYFCASSEGRGGTGANVLTFGAGSRLTVL.

This chain links TRBV29-1 with TRBJ1-2; TRBD1 matches 9 bases. After removal of 7 bases from V and 2 bases from J, the junction contained 2 bases not matched to a gene. The CDR3 is 12 amino acids. Germline assignment: CDR1 SQVTM and CDR2 ANQGSEA. CDR3 DNA: TGCAGCGCCGGGACAGGGAACTATGGCTACACCTTC. Amino acid sequence: CSAGTGNYGYTF.

This clone has a single count. This rearrangement joins TRBV6-5 to TRBJ1-3; D remains unclear. The CDR3 has 15 residues. V was clipped by 2 bases and J by 0 bases, with 8 bases between them. Looked up from germline, CDR1 is MNHEY and CDR2 is SVGAGI. CDR3 region: CASSYGGNSGNTIYF. CDR3 DNA: TGTGCCAGCAGTTACGGAGGGAACTCTGGAAACACCATATATTTT.

The rearrangement links TRBV7-8 to TRBJ1-3; tentatively, D is TRBD1 (5 bases). This CDR3 region has 15 residues. Trimming took off 0 bases at V and 1 base at J, with 7 bases between the two ends. Germline CDR1 SGHVS, CDR2 FQNEAQ. The CDR3 nucleotides are TGTGCCAGCAGCTTAGCCGGGACGTCTGGAAACACCATATATTTT. Translation: CASSLAGTSGNTIYF. The full variable domain, completed using reference TRBV7-8 and TRBJ1-3, is GAGVSQSPRYKVAKRGQDVALRCDPISGHVSLFWYQQALGQGPEFLTYFQNEAQLDKSGLPSDRFFAERPEGSVSTLKIQRTQQEDSAVYLCASSLAGTSGNTIYFGEGSWLTVV.

This clone was seen only a few times. The V call is TRBV7-2, the J call TRBJ2-7, with 8 positions matching TRBD1. With V trimmed by 3 bases and J by 2 bases, 3 bases remained unmatched. The CDR3 has 14 residues. Germline values: CDR1 SGHTA, CDR2 FQGNSA. The CDR3 spells CASSFGTGAYEQYF. For the CDR3, the DNA is TGTGCCAGCAGCTTCGGGACAGGAGCCTACGAGCAGTACTTC.